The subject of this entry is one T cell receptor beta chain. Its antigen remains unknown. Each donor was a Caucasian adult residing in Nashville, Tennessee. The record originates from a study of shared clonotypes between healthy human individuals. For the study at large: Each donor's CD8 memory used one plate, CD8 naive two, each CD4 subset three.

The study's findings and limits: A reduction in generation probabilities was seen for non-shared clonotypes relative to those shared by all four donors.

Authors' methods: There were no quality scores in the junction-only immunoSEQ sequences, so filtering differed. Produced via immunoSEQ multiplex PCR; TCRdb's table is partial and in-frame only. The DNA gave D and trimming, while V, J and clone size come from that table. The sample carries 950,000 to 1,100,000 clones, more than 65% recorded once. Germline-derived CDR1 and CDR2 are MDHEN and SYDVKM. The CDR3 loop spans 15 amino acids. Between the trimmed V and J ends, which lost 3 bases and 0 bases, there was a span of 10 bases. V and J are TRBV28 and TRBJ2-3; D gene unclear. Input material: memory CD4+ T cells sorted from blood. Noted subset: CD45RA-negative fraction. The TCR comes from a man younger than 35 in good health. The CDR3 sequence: CASSFMQPSTDTQYF. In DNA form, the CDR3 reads TGTGCCAGCAGTTTCATGCAGCCTAGCACAGATACGCAGTATTTT.